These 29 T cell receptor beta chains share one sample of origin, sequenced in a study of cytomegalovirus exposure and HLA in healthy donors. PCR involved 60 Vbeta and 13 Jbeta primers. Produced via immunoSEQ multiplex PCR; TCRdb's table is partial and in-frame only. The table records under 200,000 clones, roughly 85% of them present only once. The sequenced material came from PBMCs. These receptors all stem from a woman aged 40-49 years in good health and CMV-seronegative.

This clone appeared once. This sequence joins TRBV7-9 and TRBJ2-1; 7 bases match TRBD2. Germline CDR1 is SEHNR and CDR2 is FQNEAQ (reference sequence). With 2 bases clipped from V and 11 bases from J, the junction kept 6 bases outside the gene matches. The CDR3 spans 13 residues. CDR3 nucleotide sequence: TGTGCCAGCAGCTTATCAGAGAGCGGGAAGCAGTTCTTC. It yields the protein CASSLSESGKQFF.

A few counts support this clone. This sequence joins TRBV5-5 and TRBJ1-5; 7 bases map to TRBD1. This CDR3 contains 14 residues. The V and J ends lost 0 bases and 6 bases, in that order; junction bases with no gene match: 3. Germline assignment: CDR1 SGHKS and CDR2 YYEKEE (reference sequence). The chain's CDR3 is CASSLGDRAQPQHF. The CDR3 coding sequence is TGTGCCAGCAGCTTGGGTGACAGGGCTCAGCCCCAGCATTTT.

The CDR3 sequence: CASSLRGSGNTIYF. Here the CDR3 DNA reads TGTGCCAGCAGCTTGCGAGGGTCTGGAAACACCATATATTTT. This chain connects TRBV5-4 to TRBJ1-3; D not resolved. The CDR3 is 14 amino acids. CDR1 is SGHNT and CDR2 is YYREEE in the germline V gene (reference sequence). Trimming took 1 base from V and 1 from J, leaving 6 bases between them.

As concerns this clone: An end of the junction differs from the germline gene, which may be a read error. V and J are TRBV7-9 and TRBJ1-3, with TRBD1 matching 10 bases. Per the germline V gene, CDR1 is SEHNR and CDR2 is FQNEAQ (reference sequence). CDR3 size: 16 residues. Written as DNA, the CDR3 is TGTTCCAGCAGCTCGACCACGACAGGGGGCGGAAACACCATATATTTT. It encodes CSSSSTTTGGGNTIYF.

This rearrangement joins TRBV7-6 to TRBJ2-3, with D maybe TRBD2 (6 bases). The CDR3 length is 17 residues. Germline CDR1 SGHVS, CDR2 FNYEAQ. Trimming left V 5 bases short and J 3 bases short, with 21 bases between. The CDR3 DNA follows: TGTGCCAGCAGCCCTCCCCTAACTAGCCCCGGTACAGATACGCAGTATTTT. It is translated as CASSPPLTSPGTDTQYF.

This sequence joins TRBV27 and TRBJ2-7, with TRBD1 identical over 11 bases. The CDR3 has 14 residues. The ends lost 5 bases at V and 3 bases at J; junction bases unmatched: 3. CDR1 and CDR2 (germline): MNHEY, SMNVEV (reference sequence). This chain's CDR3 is CASSRGTGGYEQYF. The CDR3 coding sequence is TGTGCCAGCAGTCGCGGGACAGGGGGCTACGAGCAGTACTTC.

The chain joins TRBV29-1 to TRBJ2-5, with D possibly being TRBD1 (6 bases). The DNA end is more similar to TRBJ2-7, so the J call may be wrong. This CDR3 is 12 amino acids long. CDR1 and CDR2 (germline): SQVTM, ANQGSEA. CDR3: CSVSWTDYEQYF. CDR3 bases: TGCAGCGTCTCCTGGACAGACTACGAGCAGTACTTC.

The CDR3 region is CAISGRLAASYEQYF. The CDR3 DNA reads TGTGCCATCAGTGGTAGGCTAGCGGCCTCCTACGAGCAGTACTTC. This chain links TRBV10-3 with TRBJ2-7; 7 bases match TRBD2. Trimming cost V 4 bases and J 0 bases; bases outside gene matches: 6. The CDR3 covers 15 residues. The germline V gene encodes CDR1 ENHRY and CDR2 SYGVKD.

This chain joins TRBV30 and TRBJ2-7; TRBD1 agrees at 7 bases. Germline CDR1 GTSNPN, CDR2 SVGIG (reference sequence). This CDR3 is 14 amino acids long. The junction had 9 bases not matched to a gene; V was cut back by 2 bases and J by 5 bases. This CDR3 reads CAWSLGTEVDEQYF. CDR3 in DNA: TGTGCCTGGAGTCTCGGGACAGAGGTTGACGAGCAGTACTTC.

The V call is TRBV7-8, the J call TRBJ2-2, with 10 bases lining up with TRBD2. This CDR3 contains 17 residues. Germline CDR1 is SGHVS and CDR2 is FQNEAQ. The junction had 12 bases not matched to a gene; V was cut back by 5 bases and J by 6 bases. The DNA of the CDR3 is TGTGCCAGCAGCATCAGACTAGCGGGTGCTGTGGCCGGGGAGCTGTTTTTT. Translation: CASSIRLAGAVAGELFF.

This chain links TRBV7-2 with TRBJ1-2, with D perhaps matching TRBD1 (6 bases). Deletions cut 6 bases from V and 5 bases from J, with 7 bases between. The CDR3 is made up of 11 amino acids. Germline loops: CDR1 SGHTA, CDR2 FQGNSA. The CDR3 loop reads CASRQGYGYTF. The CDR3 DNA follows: TGTGCCAGCAGACAGGGTTATGGCTACACCTTC.

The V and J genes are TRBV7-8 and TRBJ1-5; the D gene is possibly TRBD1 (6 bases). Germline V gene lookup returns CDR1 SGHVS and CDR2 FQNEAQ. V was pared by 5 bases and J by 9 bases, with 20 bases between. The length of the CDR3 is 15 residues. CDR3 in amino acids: CASSPEGGPPGPQHF. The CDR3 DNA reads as TGTGCCAGCAGCCCCGAGGGGGGGCCCCCGGGGCCCCAGCATTTT. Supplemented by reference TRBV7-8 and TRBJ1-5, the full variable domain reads GAGVSQSPRYKVAKRGQDVALRCDPISGHVSLFWYQQALGQGPEFLTYFQNEAQLDKSGLPSDRFFAERPEGSVSTLKIQRTQQEDSAVYLCASSPEGGPPGPQHFGDGTRLSIL.

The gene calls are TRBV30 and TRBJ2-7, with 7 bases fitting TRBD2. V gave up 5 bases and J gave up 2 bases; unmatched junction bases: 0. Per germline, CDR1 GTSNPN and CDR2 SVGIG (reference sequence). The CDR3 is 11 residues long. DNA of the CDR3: TGTGCCTGGGCGGGAGCCTACGAGCAGTACTTC. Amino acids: CAWAGAYEQYF.

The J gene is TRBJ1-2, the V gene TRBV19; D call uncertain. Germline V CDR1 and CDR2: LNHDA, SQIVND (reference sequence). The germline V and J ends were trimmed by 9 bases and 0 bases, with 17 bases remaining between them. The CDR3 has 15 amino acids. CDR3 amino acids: CASTNVGRANYGYTF. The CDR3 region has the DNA TGTGCCAGCACGAACGTGGGCAGAGCTAACTATGGCTACACCTTC.

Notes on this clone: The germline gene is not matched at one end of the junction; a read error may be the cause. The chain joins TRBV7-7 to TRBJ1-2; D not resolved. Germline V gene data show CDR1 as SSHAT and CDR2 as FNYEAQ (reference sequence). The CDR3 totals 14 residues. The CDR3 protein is CASSSKPHRSGYTF. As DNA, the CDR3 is TGTGCTAGCAGCTCGAAACCTCACCGGAGTGGCTACACCTTC.

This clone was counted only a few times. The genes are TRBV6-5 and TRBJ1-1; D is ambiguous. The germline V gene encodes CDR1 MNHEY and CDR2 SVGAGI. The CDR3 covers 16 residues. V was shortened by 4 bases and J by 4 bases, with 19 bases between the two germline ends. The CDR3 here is CASSFLLFGMGTEAFF. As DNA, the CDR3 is TGTGCCAGCAGTTTTCTCCTCTTCGGGATGGGCACTGAAGCTTTCTTT.

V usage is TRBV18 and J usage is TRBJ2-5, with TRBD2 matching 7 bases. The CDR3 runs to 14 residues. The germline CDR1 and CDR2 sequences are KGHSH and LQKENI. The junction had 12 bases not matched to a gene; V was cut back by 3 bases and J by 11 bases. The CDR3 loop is CASSPGLNAGEQYF. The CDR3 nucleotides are TGTGCCAGCTCACCCGGACTGAACGCGGGAGAGCAGTACTTC.

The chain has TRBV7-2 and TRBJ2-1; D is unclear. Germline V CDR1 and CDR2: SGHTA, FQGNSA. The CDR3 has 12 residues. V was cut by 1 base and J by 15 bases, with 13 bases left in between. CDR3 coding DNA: TGTGCCAGCAGCTTAGTCACTAATCAAGTGTTCTTC. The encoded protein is CASSLVTNQVFF.

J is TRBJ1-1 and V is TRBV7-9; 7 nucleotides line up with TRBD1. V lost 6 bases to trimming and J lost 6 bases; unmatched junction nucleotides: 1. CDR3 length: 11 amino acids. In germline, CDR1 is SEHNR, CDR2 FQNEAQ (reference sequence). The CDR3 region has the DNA TGTGCCAGCAGACAGGGGCCTGAAGCTTTCTTT. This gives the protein CASRQGPEAFF. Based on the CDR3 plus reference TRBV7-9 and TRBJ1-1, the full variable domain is DTGVSQNPRHKITKRGQNVTFRCDPISEHNRLYWYRQTLGQGPEFLTYFQNEAQLEKSRLLSDRFSAERPKGSFSTLEIQRTEQGDSAMYLCASRQGPEAFFGQGTRLTVV.

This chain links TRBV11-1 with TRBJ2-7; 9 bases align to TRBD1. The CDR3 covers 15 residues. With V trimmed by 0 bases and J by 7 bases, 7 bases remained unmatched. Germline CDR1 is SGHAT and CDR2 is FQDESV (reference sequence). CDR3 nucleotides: TGTGCCAGCAGCTTAGCCGGACAGGGGCATGTGGAGCAGTACTTC. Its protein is CASSLAGQGHVEQYF. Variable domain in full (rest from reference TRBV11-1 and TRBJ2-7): EAEVAQSPRYKITEKSQAVAFWCDPISGHATLYWYRQILGQGPELLVQFQDESVVDDSQLPKDRFSAERLKGVDSTLKIQPAELGDSAMYLCASSLAGQGHVEQYFGPGTRLTVT.

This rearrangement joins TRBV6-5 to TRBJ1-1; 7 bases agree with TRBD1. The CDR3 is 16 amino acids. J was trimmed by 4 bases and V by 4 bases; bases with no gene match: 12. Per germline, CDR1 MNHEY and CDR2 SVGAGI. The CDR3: CASSFRQGLPGTEAFF. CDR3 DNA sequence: TGTGCCAGCAGTTTTCGACAGGGCCTTCCTGGCACTGAAGCTTTCTTT.

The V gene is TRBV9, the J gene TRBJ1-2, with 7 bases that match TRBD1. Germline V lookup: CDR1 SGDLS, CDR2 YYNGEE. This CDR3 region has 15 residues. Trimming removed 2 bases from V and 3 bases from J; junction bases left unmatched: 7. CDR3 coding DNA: TGTGCCAGCAGCGTTGGGGACAGCAAGCACTATGGCTACACCTTC. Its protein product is CASSVGDSKHYGYTF.

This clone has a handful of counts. CDR3 residues: CASSSRGRSSGNTIYF. CDR3 DNA: TGTGCCAGCAGTTCCAGGGGACGGTCCTCTGGAAACACCATATATTTT. The rearrangement joins TRBV6-6 to TRBJ1-3; maybe TRBD1 (6 bases). Per the germline V gene, CDR1 is MNHNY and CDR2 is SVGAGI (reference sequence). This CDR3 is 16 amino acids long. V shed 4 bases and J shed 0 bases, with 13 bases lying between them.

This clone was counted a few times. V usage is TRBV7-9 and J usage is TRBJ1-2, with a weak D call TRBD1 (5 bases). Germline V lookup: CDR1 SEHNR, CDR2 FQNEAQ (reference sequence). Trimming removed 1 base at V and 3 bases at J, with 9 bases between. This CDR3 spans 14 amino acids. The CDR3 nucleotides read TGTGCCAGCAGCTTAGGTCTAGGGGACTATGGCTACACCTTC. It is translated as CASSLGLGDYGYTF.

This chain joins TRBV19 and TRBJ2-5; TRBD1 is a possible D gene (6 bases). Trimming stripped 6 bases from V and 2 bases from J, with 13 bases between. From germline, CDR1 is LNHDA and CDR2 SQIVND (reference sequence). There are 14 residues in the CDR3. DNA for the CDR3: TGTGCCAGTAGGAACAGGGCGATTCAAGAGACCCAGTACTTC. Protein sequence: CASRNRAIQETQYF.

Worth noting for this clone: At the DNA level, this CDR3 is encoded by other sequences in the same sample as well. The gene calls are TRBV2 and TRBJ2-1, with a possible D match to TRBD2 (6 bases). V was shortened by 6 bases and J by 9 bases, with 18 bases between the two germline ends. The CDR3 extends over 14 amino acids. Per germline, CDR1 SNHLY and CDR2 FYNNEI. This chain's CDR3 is CASSGGSAQSEQFF. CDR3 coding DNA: TGTGCCAGCAGCGGAGGGTCGGCTCAGAGTGAGCAGTTCTTC. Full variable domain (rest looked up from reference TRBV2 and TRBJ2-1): EPEVTQTPSHQVTQMGQEVILRCVPISNHLYFYWYRQILGQKVEFLVSFYNNEISEKSEIFDDQFSVERPDGSNFTLKIRSTKLEDSAMYFCASSGGSAQSEQFFGPGTRLTVL.

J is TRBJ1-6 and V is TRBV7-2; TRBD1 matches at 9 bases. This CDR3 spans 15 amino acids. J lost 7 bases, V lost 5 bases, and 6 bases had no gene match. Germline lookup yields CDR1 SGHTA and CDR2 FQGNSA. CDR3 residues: CASSLGTGRNSPLHF. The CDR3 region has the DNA TGTGCCAGCAGCCTCGGGACAGGGCGGAATTCACCCCTCCACTTT.

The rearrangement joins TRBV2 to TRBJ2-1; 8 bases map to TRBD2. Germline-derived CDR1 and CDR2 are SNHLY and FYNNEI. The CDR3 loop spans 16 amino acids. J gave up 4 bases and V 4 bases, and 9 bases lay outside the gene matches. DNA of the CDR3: TGTGCCAGCAGTGTTTCGGGTTTAGCGGGATACAATGAGCAGTTCTTC. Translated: CASSVSGLAGYNEQFF.

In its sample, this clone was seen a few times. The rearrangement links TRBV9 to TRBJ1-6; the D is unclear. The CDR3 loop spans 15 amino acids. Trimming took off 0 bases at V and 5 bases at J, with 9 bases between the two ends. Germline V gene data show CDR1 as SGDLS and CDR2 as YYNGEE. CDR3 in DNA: TGTGCCAGCAGCGTAGCAACAGAAGATAATTCACCCCTCCACTTT. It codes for CASSVATEDNSPLHF.